This T cell receptor beta chain was recorded in a study of cytomegalovirus exposure and HLA in healthy donors. For the study at large: There were fewer than 130 million unique TCR beta sequences, drawn from about 179 million T cells, in an earlier analysis. Study findings and constraints: A later analysis linked a missense DCLRE1C variant to TCR beta V- and J-gene trimming. Researchers catalogued about 150 TCR beta chains as cytomegalovirus-associated.

Concerning this clone itself: Antigen unknown.

The germline V gene encodes CDR1 LNHDA and CDR2 SQIVND (reference sequence). The CDR3 covers 16 residues. Unmatched junction bases numbered 12, after V lost 4 bases and J lost 7 bases. With 60 Vbeta and 13 Jbeta primers, the PCR was carried out. Generated by immunoSEQ multiplex PCR, the TCRdb table keeps only in-frame clones and is missing some. The sample lists about 120,000 clones, around three quarters occurring once. The receptor was isolated from a young man in good health and CMV-seropositive. The chain joins TRBV19 to TRBJ2-1; TRBD1 agrees at 8 bases. Sequencing was done on a sample of PBMCs. The CDR3 here is CASSTRDRQMENEQFF. The CDR3 nucleotides are TGTGCCAGTAGTACCCGGGACAGGCAGATGGAGAATGAGCAGTTCTTC.